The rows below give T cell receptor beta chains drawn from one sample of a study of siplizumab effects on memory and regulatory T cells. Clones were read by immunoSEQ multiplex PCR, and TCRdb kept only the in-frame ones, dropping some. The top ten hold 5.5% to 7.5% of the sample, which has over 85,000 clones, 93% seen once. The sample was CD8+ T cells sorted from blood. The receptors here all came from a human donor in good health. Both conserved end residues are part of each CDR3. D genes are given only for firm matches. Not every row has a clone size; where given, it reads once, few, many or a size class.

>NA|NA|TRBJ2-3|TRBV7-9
CASSLVGAGTDTQYF
TGTGCCAGCAGCTTAGTCGGCGCCGGCACAGATACGCAGTATTTT
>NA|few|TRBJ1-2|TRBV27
CASSFTGYYGYTF
TGTGCCAGCAGTTTCACAGGATACTATGGCTACACCTTC
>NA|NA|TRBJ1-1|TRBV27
CASSLGGNTEAFF
TGTGCCAGCAGTCTCGGGGGGAACACTGAAGCTTTCTTT
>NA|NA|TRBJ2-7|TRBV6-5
CASSYSEGIEQYF
TGTGCCAGCAGTTACAGTGAGGGGATCGAGCAGTACTTC
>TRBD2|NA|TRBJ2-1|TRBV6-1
CASSEGSGGAYNEQFF
TGTGCCAGCAGTGAAGGGAGCGGGGGGGCCTACAATGAGCAGTTCTTC
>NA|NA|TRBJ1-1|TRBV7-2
CASSLAGWNTEAFF
TGTGCCAGCAGCTTAGCGGGGTGGAACACTGAAGCTTTCTTT
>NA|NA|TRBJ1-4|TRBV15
CATSSVEFGRSNEKLFF
TGTGCCACCAGCAGCGTCGAATTCGGACGGTCTAATGAAAAACTGTTTTTT
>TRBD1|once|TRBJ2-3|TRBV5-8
CASSSRIGTDTDTQYF
TGTGCCAGCAGCTCCAGGATCGGGACAGACACAGATACGCAGTATTTT
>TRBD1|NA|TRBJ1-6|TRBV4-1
CASSQGTGSFNSPLHF
TGCGCCAGCAGCCAGGGGACAGGGTCCTTTAATTCACCCCTCCACTTT
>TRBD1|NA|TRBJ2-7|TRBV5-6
CASSEGDRDYEQYF
TGTGCCAGCAGCGAGGGGGACAGGGACTACGAGCAGTACTTC
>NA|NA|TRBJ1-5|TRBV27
CASSLGSNQPQHF
TGTGCCAGCAGCCTAGGTAGCAATCAGCCCCAGCATTTT
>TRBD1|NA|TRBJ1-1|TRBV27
CASKIGQAHTEAFF
TGTGCCAGCAAAATAGGACAGGCCCACACTGAAGCTTTCTTT
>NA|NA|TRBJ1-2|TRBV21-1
CASSTADRVYGYTF
TGTGCCAGCAGCACCGCCGACAGGGTCTATGGCTACACCTTC
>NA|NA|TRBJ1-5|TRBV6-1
CASSESLYQPQHF
TGTGCCAGCAGTGAGTCGCTTTATCAGCCCCAGCATTTT
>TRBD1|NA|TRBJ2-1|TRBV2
CASRETGGIYNEQFF
TGTGCCAGCAGAGAGACAGGGGGTATCTACAATGAGCAGTTCTTC
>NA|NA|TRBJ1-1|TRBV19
CASTIGRNTEAFF
TGTGCCAGTACAATCGGACGGAACACTGAAGCTTTCTTT
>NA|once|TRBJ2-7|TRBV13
CASSLGGGRSYEQYF
TGTGCCAGCAGCTTAGGGGGGGGACGCTCCTACGAGCAGTACTTC
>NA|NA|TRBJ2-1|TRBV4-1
CASSQQWGDLYEQFF
TGCGCCAGCAGCCAACAATGGGGGGACCTTTATGAGCAGTTCTTC
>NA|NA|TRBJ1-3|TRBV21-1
CASSKVAGRGNTIYF
TGTGCCAGCAGCAAAGTGGCAGGGAGGGGAAACACCATATATTTT
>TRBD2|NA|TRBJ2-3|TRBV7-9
CASSPPGLGGTDTQYF
TGTGCCAGCAGCCCCCCGGGACTAGGCGGCACAGATACGCAGTATTTT
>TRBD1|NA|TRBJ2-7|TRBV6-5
CASSSRTGLRDEQYF
TGTGCCAGCAGTTCCCGGACAGGGTTGAGGGACGAGCAGTACTTC
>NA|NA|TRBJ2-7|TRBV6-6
CASSYGDYYEQYF
TGTGCCAGCAGTTACGGGGATTACTACGAGCAGTACTTC
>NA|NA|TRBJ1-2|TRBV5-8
CASSLDPRDSNYGYTF
TGTGCCAGCAGCTTGGATCCGCGTGACTCTAACTATGGCTACACCTTC
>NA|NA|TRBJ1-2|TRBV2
CASSPTGKANYGYTF
TGTGCCAGCAGTCCCACAGGAAAAGCTAACTATGGCTACACCTTC
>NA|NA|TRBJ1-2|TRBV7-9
CASSIEKDLANYGYTF
TGTGCCAGCAGCATAGAGAAAGACTTAGCTAACTATGGCTACACCTTC
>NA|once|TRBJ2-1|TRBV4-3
CASSQDGLVLYNEQFF
TGCGCCAGCAGCCAAGATGGACTGGTCCTCTACAATGAGCAGTTCTTC
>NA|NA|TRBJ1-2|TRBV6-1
CASSPLQGTNGYTF
TGTGCCAGCAGTCCCCTACAGGGTACGAATGGCTACACCTTC
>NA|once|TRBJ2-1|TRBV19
CASSIDSPSEQFF
TGTGCCAGTAGTATAGATTCCCCAAGTGAGCAGTTCTTC
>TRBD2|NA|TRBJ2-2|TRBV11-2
CASSLVSGSTGELFF
TGTGCCAGCAGCTTGGTTAGCGGGAGCACCGGGGAGCTGTTTTTT
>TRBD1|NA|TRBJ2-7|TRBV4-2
CASSQDKTGTAYEQYF
TGTGCCAGCAGCCAAGATAAGACAGGGACAGCCTACGAGCAGTACTTC
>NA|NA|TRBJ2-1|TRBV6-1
CASSEMGTRGYNEQFF
TGTGCCAGCAGTGAAATGGGGACGAGAGGGTACAATGAGCAGTTCTTC
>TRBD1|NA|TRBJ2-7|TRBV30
CAWSGGTGALSYEQYF
TGTGCCTGGAGTGGGGGGACAGGCGCCCTCTCCTACGAGCAGTACTTC
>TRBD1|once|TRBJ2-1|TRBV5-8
CASSFGQDYEQFF
TGTGCCAGCAGCTTCGGACAGGACTATGAGCAGTTCTTC
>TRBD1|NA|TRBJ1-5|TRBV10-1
CASSPVGTEPSNQPQHF
TGCGCCAGCAGTCCAGTCGGGACAGAGCCTAGCAATCAGCCCCAGCATTTT
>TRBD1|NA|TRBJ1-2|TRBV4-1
CASSLKQGANNYGYTF
TGCGCCAGCAGCCTCAAACAGGGGGCAAATAACTATGGCTACACCTTC
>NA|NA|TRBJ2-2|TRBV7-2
CASSLSVPGELFF
TGTGCCAGCAGCTTATCAGTCCCCGGGGAGCTGTTTTTT
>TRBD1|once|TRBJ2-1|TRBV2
CASSEAQGAPYNEQFF
TGTGCCAGCAGTGAAGCGCAGGGGGCCCCCTACAATGAGCAGTTCTTC
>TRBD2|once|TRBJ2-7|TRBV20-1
CSFQREYEQYF
TGCAGCTTCCAGCGGGAATACGAGCAGTACTTC
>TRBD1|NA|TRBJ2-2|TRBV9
CASRTGANTGELFF
TGTGCCAGCAGAACAGGGGCAAACACCGGGGAGCTGTTTTTT
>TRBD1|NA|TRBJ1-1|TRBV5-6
CATSGGSTEAFF
TGTGCCACCTCAGGGGGATCCACTGAAGCTTTCTTT
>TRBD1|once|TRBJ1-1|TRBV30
CAWWTGGHTEAFF
TGTGCCTGGTGGACAGGGGGGCACACTGAAGCTTTCTTT
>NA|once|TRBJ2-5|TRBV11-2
CASSLLVAGPETQYF
TGTGCCAGCAGCCTACTAGTGGCCGGCCCAGAGACCCAGTACTTC